This passage covers 18 T cell receptor beta chains from one sample sequenced in a study of T cell responses to AZD1222 COVID-19 vaccine (dated by TCRdb to the early 2020s). Library preparation used the immunoSEQ multiplex PCR assay. The immuneACCESS repertoire file appears here via TCRdb, limited to in-frame rearrangements. These files lack a portion of the clones; in checked studies, under half of the deficit traces to unresolved V genes, and the cause of the others is not known. This sample has 150,000 or so clones in its table, and 94% of those were observed once. Jointly, the top ten make up approximately 0.6% of the sample. The time point tag for this specimen amounts to: baseline before first vaccination. The specimen comprised peripheral blood, sampled on day 0 of AZD1222 vaccination. All receptors derive from an adult in good health.

The chain employs TRBV5-8 and TRBJ2-1, with 7 nucleotides matching TRBD2. Germline V gives CDR1 SGHTS, CDR2 YDEGEE. The CDR3 has 16 residues. The trim removed 1 base at V and 7 bases at J, leaving 11 bases unmatched. The DNA for the CDR3 is TGTGCCAGCAGCTTGTTCTCCGGCGGGAGTGTAAATGAGCAGTTCTTC. It codes for CASSLFSGGSVNEQFF.

This clone occurred once. The chain links TRBV7-8 to TRBJ1-6; D uncertain. V dropped 2 bases and J dropped 7 bases, with 12 bases sitting between them. The CDR3 runs 15 residues. Germline loops: CDR1 SGHVS, CDR2 FQNEAQ. CDR3 loop: CASSLNPAGNSPLHF. DNA for the CDR3: TGTGCCAGCAGCTTAAACCCGGCCGGCAATTCACCCCTCCACTTT.

The chain joins TRBV25-1 to TRBJ2-2; 8 bases are shared with TRBD1. This CDR3 has 17 amino acids. The germline gives CDR1 MGHDK, CDR2 SYGVNS. V was clipped by 2 bases and J by 4 bases; unmatched bases: 9. CDR3 DNA sequence: TGTGCCAGCAGTGAAACAATGAGACAGGGGCCCACCGGGGAGCTGTTTTTT. This codes for CASSETMRQGPTGELFF.

This clone was detected only once. The CDR3 reads CALLWSRGPGELFF. As DNA, the CDR3 is TGTGCCCTGCTTTGGTCCAGGGGACCCGGGGAGCTGTTTTTT. The chain is built from TRBV30 and TRBJ2-2; tentatively, D is TRBD1 (6 bases). The germline V gene encodes CDR1 GTSNPN and CDR2 SVGIG (reference sequence). Trimming left V 8 bases short and J 6 bases short, with 19 bases between. This CDR3 comprises 14 residues. Using reference TRBV30 and TRBJ2-2 for the parts outside the CDR3, the full variable domain is SQTIHQWPATLVQPVGSPLSLECTVEGTSNPNLYWYRQAAGRGLQLLFYSVGIGQISSEVPQNLSASRPQDRQFILSSKKLLLSDSGFYLCALLWSRGPGELFFGEGSRLTVL.

The table lists this clone with a few counts. CDR3 nucleotide sequence: TGTGCCAGCACCCCCGGGACAGGGTACACAGATACGCAGTATTTT. Protein: CASTPGTGYTDTQYF. The chain carries TRBV27 and TRBJ2-3; 9 positions agree with TRBD1. From germline, CDR1 is MNHEY and CDR2 SMNVEV (reference sequence). The ends lost 7 bases at V and 2 bases at J; junction bases unmatched: 7. This CDR3 is 15 amino acids long.

This chain links TRBV28 with TRBJ2-4; D might be TRBD1 or TRBD2, each matching 5 bases. Trimming removed 2 bases from V and 8 bases from J, with 13 bases in between. The CDR3 loop spans 14 amino acids. Per the germline V gene, CDR1 is MDHEN and CDR2 is SYDVKM. The CDR3 region is CASSLVRGRDIQYF. The CDR3 DNA reads as TGTGCCAGCAGTTTAGTCCGGGGACGCGACATTCAGTACTTC.

J is TRBJ2-7 and V is TRBV25-1; the D is unclear. The V gene's germline CDR1 is MGHDK and CDR2 SYGVNS. The CDR3 loop spans 15 amino acids. V was shortened by 1 base and J by 4 bases, with 14 bases between the two germline ends. CDR3 DNA: TGTGCCAGCAGTGAATTGGCAGGTCAGTGGTACGAGCAGTACTTC. Encoded protein: CASSELAGQWYEQYF.

The chain combines TRBV5-1 with TRBJ1-1; 9 bases map to TRBD1. Losses at the gene ends were 4 bases for V and 1 base for J; bases not matched to a gene: 5. Germline CDR1 is SGHRS and CDR2 is YFSETQ. The CDR3 has 15 amino acids. As DNA, the CDR3 is TGCGCCAGCAGCGAACAGGGGGCGGCGAACACTGAAGCTTTCTTT. It is translated as CASSEQGAANTEAFF. The full variable domain, completed using reference TRBV5-1 and TRBJ1-1, is KAGVTQTPRYLIKTRGQQVTLSCSPISGHRSVSWYQQTPGQGLQFLFEYFSETQRNKGNFPGRFSGRQFSNSRSEMNVSTLELGDSALYLCASSEQGAANTEAFFGQGTRLTVV.

The chain is built from TRBV7-2 and TRBJ2-7; D remains unclear. The CDR3 is 11 residues long. Germline lookup yields CDR1 SGHTA and CDR2 FQGNSA. Between the trimmed V and J ends, which lost 2 bases and 6 bases, there was a span of 5 bases. CDR3 DNA: TGTGCCAGCAGCTTAAAGGGCGAGCAGTACTTC. Translated: CASSLKGEQYF.

This chain connects TRBV28 to TRBJ2-7, with 7 nucleotides matching TRBD2. This CDR3 comprises 15 residues. CDR1 and CDR2 (germline): MDHEN, SYDVKM. Germline trimming cut 6 bases from V and 2 bases from J; bases unmatched to any gene: 10. DNA for the CDR3: TGTGCCAGCAGCTCGGGTCTAGCGGCAACCTACGAGCAGTACTTC. Its translation: CASSSGLAATYEQYF.

The rearrangement joins TRBV11-2 to TRBJ2-7; D possibly corresponds to TRBD1 (6 bases). The CDR3 is 15 residues long. Trimming removed 5 bases at V and 7 bases at J, with 21 bases between. CDR1 and CDR2 from the germline V gene are SGHAT and FQNNGV. CDR3: CASSTRTVRDREQYF. For the CDR3, the DNA is TGTGCCAGCAGCACCCGGACAGTGAGAGATCGGGAGCAGTACTTC.

The V call is TRBV19, the J call TRBJ2-7; perhaps TRBD2 as D (6 bases). Germline CDR1 and CDR2: LNHDA and SQIVND (reference sequence). CDR3 size: 13 residues. Trimming took off 6 bases at V and 3 bases at J, with 12 bases between the two ends. CDR3 protein: CASRAGPGYEQYF. CDR3 sequence (DNA): TGTGCCAGTAGGGCGGGACCCGGCTACGAGCAGTACTTC.

The rearrangement uses TRBV5-1 and TRBJ2-1; a possible D gene is TRBD2 (7 bases). The CDR3 contains 19 residues. Trimming pared 0 bases from V and 3 bases from J, leaving 22 bases between. Germline lookup yields CDR1 SGHRS and CDR2 YFSETQ. The CDR3 sequence: CASSLAGGGPTSFYNEQFF. CDR3 DNA sequence: TGCGCCAGCAGCTTGGCTGGCGGGGGCCCAACGTCGTTCTACAATGAGCAGTTCTTC. Drawing the rest from reference TRBV5-1 and TRBJ2-1, the complete variable domain is KAGVTQTPRYLIKTRGQQVTLSCSPISGHRSVSWYQQTPGQGLQFLFEYFSETQRNKGNFPGRFSGRQFSNSRSEMNVSTLELGDSALYLCASSLAGGGPTSFYNEQFFGPGTRLTVL.

This clone showed up just once. The J gene is TRBJ1-5, the V gene TRBV6-5; 9 bases match TRBD1. The CDR3 sequence is 16 residues long. CDR1 is MNHEY, CDR2 SVGAGI, per germline. With V trimmed by 0 bases and J by 1 base, 1 base remained unmatched. The CDR3 DNA follows: TGTGCCAGCAGTTACTCGGGGACAGGGAGCAATCAGCCCCAGCATTTT. Encoded protein: CASSYSGTGSNQPQHF.

Notes on this clone: Other DNA sequences in the same sample also yield this CDR3. The V and J genes are TRBV6-2 or TRBV6-3 and TRBJ1-1; D may be TRBD1 (5 bases). The CDR3 runs 11 residues. Trimming cost V 6 bases and J 8 bases, with 10 bases left between them. The germline V gene has CDR1 MNHEY and CDR2 SVGEGT. CDR3 nucleotide sequence: TGTGCCAGCAGCCAAGGGACGGAAGCTTTCTTT. Translation: CASSQGTEAFF.

The CDR3 DNA is TGTGCCAGCAGCTCTTTTTACAGGAGCACAGATACGCAGTATTTT. Its protein product is CASSSFYRSTDTQYF. The chain links TRBV11-2 to TRBJ2-3; tentative D call: TRBD1 (5 bases). Trimming took 4 bases from V and 0 from J, leaving 11 bases between them. CDR3 size: 15 residues. Germline V gives CDR1 SGHAT, CDR2 FQNNGV.

The chain employs TRBV6-5 and TRBJ2-1, with D perhaps matching TRBD2 (5 bases). The germline V gene encodes CDR1 MNHEY and CDR2 SVGAGI. This CDR3 spans 11 amino acids. V lost 7 bases and J lost 7, with 8 bases in between. Here the CDR3 reads CASTGGNEQFF. The CDR3 region has the DNA TGTGCCAGCACCGGCGGGAATGAGCAGTTCTTC.

The V and J genes are TRBV10-3 and TRBJ1-2, with D possibly TRBD1 on 6 matching bases. Germline V CDR1 and CDR2: ENHRY, SYGVKD. The V end was cut by 6 bases, the J end by 1 base, with 15 bases between. The CDR3 is made up of 15 amino acids. The CDR3 DNA is TGTGCCATCAGCGTTGGGGGGCCCCTTAACTATGGCTACACCTTC. Translated, it gives CAISVGGPLNYGYTF.